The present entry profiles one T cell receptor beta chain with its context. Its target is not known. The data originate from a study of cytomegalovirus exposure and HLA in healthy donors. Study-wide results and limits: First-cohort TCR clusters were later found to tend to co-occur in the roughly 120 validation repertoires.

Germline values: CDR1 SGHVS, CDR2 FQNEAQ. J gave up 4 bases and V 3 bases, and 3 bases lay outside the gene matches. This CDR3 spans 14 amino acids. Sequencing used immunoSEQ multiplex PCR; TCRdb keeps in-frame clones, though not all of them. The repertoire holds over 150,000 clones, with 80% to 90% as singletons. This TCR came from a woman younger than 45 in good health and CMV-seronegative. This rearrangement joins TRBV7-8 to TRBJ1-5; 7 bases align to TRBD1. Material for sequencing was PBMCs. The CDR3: CASSLGQSNQPQHF. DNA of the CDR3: TGTGCCAGCAGCTTGGGACAGTCGAATCAGCCCCAGCATTTT.